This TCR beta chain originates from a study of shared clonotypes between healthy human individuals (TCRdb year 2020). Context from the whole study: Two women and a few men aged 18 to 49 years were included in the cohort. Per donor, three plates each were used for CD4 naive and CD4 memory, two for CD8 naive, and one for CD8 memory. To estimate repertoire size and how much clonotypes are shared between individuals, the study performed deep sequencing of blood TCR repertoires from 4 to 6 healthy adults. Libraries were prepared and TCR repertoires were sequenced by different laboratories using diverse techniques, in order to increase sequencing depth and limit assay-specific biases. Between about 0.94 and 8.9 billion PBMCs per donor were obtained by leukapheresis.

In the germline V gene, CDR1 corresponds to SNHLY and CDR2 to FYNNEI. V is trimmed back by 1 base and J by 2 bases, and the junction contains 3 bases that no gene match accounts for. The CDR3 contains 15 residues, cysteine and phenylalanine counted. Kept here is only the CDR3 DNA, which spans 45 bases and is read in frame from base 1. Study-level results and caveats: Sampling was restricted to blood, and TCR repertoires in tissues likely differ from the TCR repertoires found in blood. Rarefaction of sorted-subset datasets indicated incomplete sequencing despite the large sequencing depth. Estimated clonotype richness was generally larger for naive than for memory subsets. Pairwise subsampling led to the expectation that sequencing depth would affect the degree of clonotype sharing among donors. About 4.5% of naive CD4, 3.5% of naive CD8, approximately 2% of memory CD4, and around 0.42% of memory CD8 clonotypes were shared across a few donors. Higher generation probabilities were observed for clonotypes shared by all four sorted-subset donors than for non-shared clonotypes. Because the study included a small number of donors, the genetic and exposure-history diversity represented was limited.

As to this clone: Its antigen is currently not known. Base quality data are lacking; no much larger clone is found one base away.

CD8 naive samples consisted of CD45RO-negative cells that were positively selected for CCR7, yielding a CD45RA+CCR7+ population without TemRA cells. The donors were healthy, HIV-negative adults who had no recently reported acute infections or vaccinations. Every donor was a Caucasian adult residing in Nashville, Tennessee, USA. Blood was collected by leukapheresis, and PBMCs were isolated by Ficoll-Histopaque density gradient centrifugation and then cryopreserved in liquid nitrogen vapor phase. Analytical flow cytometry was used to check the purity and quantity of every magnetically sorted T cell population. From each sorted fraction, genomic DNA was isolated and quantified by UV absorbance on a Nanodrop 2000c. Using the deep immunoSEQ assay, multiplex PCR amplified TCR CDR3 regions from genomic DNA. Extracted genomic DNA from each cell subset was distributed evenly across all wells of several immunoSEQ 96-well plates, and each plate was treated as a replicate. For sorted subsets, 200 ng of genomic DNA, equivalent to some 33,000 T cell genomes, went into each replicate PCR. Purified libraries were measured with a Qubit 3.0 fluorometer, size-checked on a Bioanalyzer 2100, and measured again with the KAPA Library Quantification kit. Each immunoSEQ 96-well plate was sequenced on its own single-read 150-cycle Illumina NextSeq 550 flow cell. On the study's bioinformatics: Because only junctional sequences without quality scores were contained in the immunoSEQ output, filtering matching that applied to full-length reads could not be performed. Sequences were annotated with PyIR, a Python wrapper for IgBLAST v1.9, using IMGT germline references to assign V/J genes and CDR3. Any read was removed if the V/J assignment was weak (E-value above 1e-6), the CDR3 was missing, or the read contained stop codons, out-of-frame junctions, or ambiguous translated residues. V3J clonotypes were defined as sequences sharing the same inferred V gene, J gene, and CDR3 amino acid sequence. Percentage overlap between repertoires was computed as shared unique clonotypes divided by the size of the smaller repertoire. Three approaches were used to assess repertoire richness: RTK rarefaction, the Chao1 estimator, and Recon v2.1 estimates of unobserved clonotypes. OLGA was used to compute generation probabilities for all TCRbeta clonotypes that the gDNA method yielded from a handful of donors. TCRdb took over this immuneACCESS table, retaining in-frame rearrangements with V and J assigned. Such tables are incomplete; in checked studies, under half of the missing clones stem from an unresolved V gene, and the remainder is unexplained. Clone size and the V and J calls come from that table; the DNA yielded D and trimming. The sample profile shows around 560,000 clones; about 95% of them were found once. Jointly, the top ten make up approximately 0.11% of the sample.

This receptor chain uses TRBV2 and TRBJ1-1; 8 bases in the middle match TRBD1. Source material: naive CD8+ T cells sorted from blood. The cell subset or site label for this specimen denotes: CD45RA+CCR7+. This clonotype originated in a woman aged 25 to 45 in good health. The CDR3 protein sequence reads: CASSEGTGPNTEAFF. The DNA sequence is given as TGTGCCAGCAGTGAAGGGACAGGGCCTAACACTGAAGCTTTCTTT. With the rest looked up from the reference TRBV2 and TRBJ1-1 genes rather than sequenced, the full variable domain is EPEVTQTPSHQVTQMGQEVILRCVPISNHLYFYWYRQILGQKVEFLVSFYNNEISEKSEIFDDQFSVERPDGSNFTLKIRSTKLEDSAMYFCASSEGTGPNTEAFFGQGTRLTVV.